A selection of T cell receptor beta chains follows, all from one sample in a study of T cell responses to AZD1222 COVID-19 vaccine. Repertoires were generated with immunoSEQ multiplex PCR, while TCRdb's copy carries only in-frame clones and drops some. The sample shows fewer than 150,000 clones, 80% to 95% of them seen only once. The source material was peripheral blood, sampled on day 0 of AZD1222 vaccination. These receptors all stem from an adult in good health. Each CDR3 is given with its conserved first and last residue. The D gene is left open where the match is weak. Not every row has a clone size; where given, it reads once, few, many or a size class.

CDR3 protein: CSGGTSAPGNEQFF
CDR3 DNA: TGCAGCGGCGGGACTAGCGCCCCTGGAAATGAGCAGTTCTTC
D gene: TRBD2
V gene: TRBV29-1
J gene: TRBJ2-1
clone size: -

CDR3 protein: CASSAGSSPLHTEAFF
CDR3 DNA: TGTGCCAGTAGTGCGGGGTCATCGCCCCTTCACACTGAAGCTTTCTTT
D gene: -
V gene: TRBV19
J gene: TRBJ1-1
clone size: -

CDR3 protein: CASSTQGAGDTEAFF
CDR3 DNA: TGTGCCAGCTCCACACAGGGGGCAGGCGACACTGAAGCTTTCTTT
D gene: TRBD1
V gene: TRBV18
J gene: TRBJ1-1
clone size: -

CDR3 protein: CASRTAPVPREPLHF
CDR3 DNA: TGTGCCAGCCGAACCGCCCCGGTCCCGAGAGAACCCCTCCACTTT
D gene: -
V gene: TRBV19
J gene: TRBJ1-6
clone size: -

CDR3 protein: CASSLVREEKLFF
CDR3 DNA: TGTGCCAGCAGCTTAGTTAGAGAGGAAAAACTGTTTTTT
D gene: -
V gene: TRBV11-2
J gene: TRBJ1-4
clone size: -

CDR3 protein: CASSLVSGELFF
CDR3 DNA: TGTGCCAGCAGCTTAGTTAGCGGGGAGCTGTTTTTT
D gene: -
V gene: TRBV7-2
J gene: TRBJ2-2
clone size: -

CDR3 protein: CASSTGLRYNEQFF
CDR3 DNA: TGTGCCAGCAGCACGGGACTACGATACAATGAGCAGTTCTTC
D gene: TRBD2
V gene: TRBV11-1
J gene: TRBJ2-1
clone size: -

CDR3 protein: CNATTSYEQYF
CDR3 DNA: TGCAATGCTACGACCTCCTACGAGCAGTACTTC
D gene: -
V gene: TRBV20-1
J gene: TRBJ2-7
clone size: -

CDR3 protein: CASSIIGGPGYTF
CDR3 DNA: TGTGCCAGTAGTATTATAGGGGGCCCTGGCTACACCTTC
D gene: TRBD1
V gene: TRBV19
J gene: TRBJ1-2
clone size: -

CDR3 protein: CSARDSYGYTF
CDR3 DNA: TGCAGTGCTAGGGACAGCTATGGCTACACCTTC
D gene: -
V gene: TRBV20-1
J gene: TRBJ1-2
clone size: once

CDR3 protein: CASSLNLNSYNEQFF
CDR3 DNA: TGTGCCAGCAGTTTGAACCTGAACTCCTACAATGAGCAGTTCTTC
D gene: -
V gene: TRBV27
J gene: TRBJ2-1
clone size: -

CDR3 protein: CASSRRGTNYGYTF
CDR3 DNA: TGTGCCAGCAGCCGACGGGGAACTAACTATGGCTACACCTTC
D gene: -
V gene: TRBV16
J gene: TRBJ1-2
clone size: once

CDR3 protein: CASSVQPGQGSSYNSPLHF
CDR3 DNA: TGTGCCAGCAGTGTACAACCTGGACAGGGAAGCTCCTATAATTCACCCCTCCACTTT
D gene: TRBD1
V gene: TRBV6-1
J gene: TRBJ1-6
clone size: -

CDR3 protein: CASSRSEQYF
CDR3 DNA: TGTGCCAGCAGTCGCAGTGAGCAGTACTTC
D gene: -
V gene: TRBV28
J gene: TRBJ2-7
clone size: -

CDR3 protein: CASTLGWAGQDTQYF
CDR3 DNA: TGTGCCAGCACCCTGGGGTGGGCAGGGCAAGATACGCAGTATTTT
D gene: -
V gene: TRBV5-5
J gene: TRBJ2-3
clone size: -

CDR3 protein: CASSSEGIINQPQHF
CDR3 DNA: TGTGCCAGCAGCTCGGAGGGGATTATCAATCAGCCCCAGCATTTT
D gene: -
V gene: TRBV7-2
J gene: TRBJ1-5
clone size: -

CDR3 protein: CASSSRGPAQPLYEQYF
CDR3 DNA: TGCGCCAGCAGCTCGCGGGGTCCGGCCCAACCCCTCTACGAGCAGTACTTC
D gene: -
V gene: TRBV5-1
J gene: TRBJ2-7
clone size: -

CDR3 protein: CASSRGQGGEQFF
CDR3 DNA: TGTGCCAGCAGTAGAGGGCAGGGCGGTGAGCAGTTCTTC
D gene: -
V gene: TRBV11-1
J gene: TRBJ2-1
clone size: -

CDR3 protein: CASSLMGALHF
CDR3 DNA: TGTGCCAGCAGTTTAATGGGGGCCCTCCACTTT
D gene: -
V gene: TRBV28
J gene: TRBJ1-6
clone size: -

CDR3 protein: CATTLGGNTEAFF
CDR3 DNA: TGTGCCACCACCTTAGGAGGGAACACTGAAGCTTTCTTT
D gene: -
V gene: TRBV15
J gene: TRBJ1-1
clone size: -

CDR3 protein: CASSMTSGANTGELFF
CDR3 DNA: TGTGCCAGTAGTATGACTAGCGGAGCGAACACCGGGGAGCTGTTTTTT
D gene: TRBD2
V gene: TRBV19
J gene: TRBJ2-2
clone size: -

CDR3 protein: CASSQALWTSGRALNNEQFF
CDR3 DNA: TGCGCCAGCAGCCAAGCGTTGTGGACTAGCGGGAGGGCCCTTAACAATGAGCAGTTCTTC
D gene: TRBD2
V gene: TRBV4-1
J gene: TRBJ2-1
clone size: -

CDR3 protein: CASSLAHRGFQPQHF
CDR3 DNA: TGTGCCAGCAGCTTGGCGCACAGGGGGTTTCAGCCCCAGCATTTT
D gene: TRBD1
V gene: TRBV5-5
J gene: TRBJ1-5
clone size: -

CDR3 protein: CASSLAGNEQFF
CDR3 DNA: TGTGCCAGCAGTTTAGCGGGGAATGAGCAGTTCTTC
D gene: -
V gene: TRBV12-3/TRBV12-4
J gene: TRBJ2-1
clone size: -

CDR3 protein: CASSQDLRSGDMGDEKLFF
CDR3 DNA: TGCGCCAGCAGCCAAGATTTACGGAGCGGGGACATGGGGGATGAAAAACTGTTTTTT
D gene: -
V gene: TRBV4-3
J gene: TRBJ1-4
clone size: once

CDR3 protein: CASSLAGGGGYTF
CDR3 DNA: TGTGCCAGCAGTTTGGCGGGGGGCGGTGGCTACACCTTC
D gene: -
V gene: TRBV28
J gene: TRBJ1-2
clone size: -

CDR3 protein: CASSLGTSFEQFF
CDR3 DNA: TGTGCTAGCAGCTTAGGGACTTCGTTTGAGCAGTTCTTC
D gene: -
V gene: TRBV7-7
J gene: TRBJ2-1
clone size: -

CDR3 protein: CASSQTENQPQHF
CDR3 DNA: TGCGCCAGCAGCCAAACGGAGAATCAGCCCCAGCATTTT
D gene: -
V gene: TRBV4-1
J gene: TRBJ1-5
clone size: -

CDR3 protein: CASSQDNREYDEQFF
CDR3 DNA: TGTGCCAGCAGCCAAGATAATCGGGAGTACGATGAGCAGTTCTTC
D gene: -
V gene: TRBV4-2
J gene: TRBJ2-1
clone size: -

CDR3 protein: CASSLLITSGNTIYF
CDR3 DNA: TGTGCCAGCAGCTTATTGATAACCTCTGGAAACACCATATATTTT
D gene: -
V gene: TRBV5-6
J gene: TRBJ1-3
clone size: -

CDR3 protein: CASSLATGYSNQPQHF
CDR3 DNA: TGTGCCAGCAGCTTAGCGACAGGGTACAGCAATCAGCCCCAGCATTTT
D gene: TRBD1
V gene: TRBV7-9
J gene: TRBJ1-5
clone size: few

CDR3 protein: CASSPPLEGEQFF
CDR3 DNA: TGTGCCAGCTCACCACCGCTGGAAGGTGAGCAGTTCTTC
D gene: -
V gene: TRBV18
J gene: TRBJ2-1
clone size: -

CDR3 protein: CASSSRVGPGELFF
CDR3 DNA: TGCGCCAGCAGCTCGAGGGTAGGGCCCGGGGAGCTGTTTTTT
D gene: -
V gene: TRBV5-1
J gene: TRBJ2-2
clone size: -

CDR3 protein: CASRGSLNEKLFF
CDR3 DNA: TGTGCCAGCAGGGGGAGCCTCAATGAAAAACTGTTTTTT
D gene: -
V gene: TRBV2
J gene: TRBJ1-4
clone size: -

CDR3 protein: CASRGQGRYGYTF
CDR3 DNA: TGTGCCAGCAGGGGACAGGGAAGATATGGCTACACCTTC
D gene: TRBD1
V gene: TRBV27
J gene: TRBJ1-2
clone size: -

CDR3 protein: CASSLLAEGYNEQFF
CDR3 DNA: TGTGCCAGCAGCCTCTTGGCGGAGGGGTACAATGAGCAGTTCTTC
D gene: -
V gene: TRBV7-3
J gene: TRBJ2-1
clone size: -

CDR3 protein: CSASDIGDRRNTEAFF
CDR3 DNA: TGCAGTGCTAGTGACATAGGGGACAGACGCAACACTGAAGCTTTCTTT
D gene: TRBD1
V gene: TRBV20-1
J gene: TRBJ1-1
clone size: -

CDR3 protein: CASSLEGGTEAFF
CDR3 DNA: TGTGCCAGCAGCTTAGAAGGGGGCACTGAAGCTTTCTTT
D gene: -
V gene: TRBV7-9
J gene: TRBJ1-1
clone size: few

CDR3 protein: CASTKGLETYEQYF
CDR3 DNA: TGTGCCAGCACCAAAGGACTGGAGACCTACGAGCAGTACTTC
D gene: -
V gene: TRBV6-5
J gene: TRBJ2-7
clone size: -

CDR3 protein: CASSLPRRDYGYTF
CDR3 DNA: TGTGCCAGCAGTTTACCCAGGCGGGACTATGGCTACACCTTC
D gene: -
V gene: TRBV28
J gene: TRBJ1-2
clone size: -

CDR3 protein: CASSSHPPPGQGNYGYTF
CDR3 DNA: TGTGCCAGCAGTTCACATCCACCACCCGGACAGGGCAACTATGGCTACACCTTC
D gene: TRBD1
V gene: TRBV6-2/TRBV6-3
J gene: TRBJ1-2
clone size: -

CDR3 protein: CASEVNTEAFF
CDR3 DNA: TGTGCCAGCGAAGTGAACACTGAAGCTTTCTTT
D gene: -
V gene: TRBV28
J gene: TRBJ1-1
clone size: few

CDR3 protein: CASRAGLAGGNTQYF
CDR3 DNA: TGCGCCAGCAGAGCAGGACTAGCGGGAGGTAATACGCAGTATTTT
D gene: TRBD2
V gene: TRBV5-1
J gene: TRBJ2-3
clone size: -

CDR3 protein: CASSSRAGNYGYTF
CDR3 DNA: TGTGCCAGCAGCTCCAGGGCTGGCAACTATGGCTACACCTTC
D gene: -
V gene: TRBV5-4
J gene: TRBJ1-2
clone size: -

CDR3 protein: CASSSPRNNQPQHF
CDR3 DNA: TGTGCCAGCAGTTCACCCCGTAACAATCAGCCCCAGCATTTT
D gene: -
V gene: TRBV28
J gene: TRBJ1-5
clone size: few